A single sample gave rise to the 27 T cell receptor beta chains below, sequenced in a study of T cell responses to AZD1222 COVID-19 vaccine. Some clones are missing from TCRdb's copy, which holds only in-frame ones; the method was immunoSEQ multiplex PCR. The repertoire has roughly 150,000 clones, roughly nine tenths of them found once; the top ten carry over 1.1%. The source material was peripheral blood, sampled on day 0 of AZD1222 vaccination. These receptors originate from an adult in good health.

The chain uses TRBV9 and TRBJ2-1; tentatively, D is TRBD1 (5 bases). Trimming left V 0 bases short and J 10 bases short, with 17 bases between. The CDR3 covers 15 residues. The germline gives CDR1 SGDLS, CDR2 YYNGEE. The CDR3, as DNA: TGTGCCAGCAGCGTAGTTGAGGTCGCGGCAGGGGAGCAGTTCTTC. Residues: CASSVVEVAAGEQFF.

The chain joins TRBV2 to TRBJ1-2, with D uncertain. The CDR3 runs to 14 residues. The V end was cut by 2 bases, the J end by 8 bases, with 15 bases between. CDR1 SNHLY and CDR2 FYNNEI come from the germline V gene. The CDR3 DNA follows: TGTGCCAGCAGTGAACTGGGTGCGTTCTGGGGCTACACCTTC. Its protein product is CASSELGAFWGYTF.

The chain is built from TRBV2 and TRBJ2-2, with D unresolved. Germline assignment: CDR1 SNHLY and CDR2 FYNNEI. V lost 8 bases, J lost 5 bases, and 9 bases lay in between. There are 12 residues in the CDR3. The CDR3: CASLLGTGELFF. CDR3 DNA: TGTGCCAGCTTATTGGGGACCGGGGAGCTGTTTTTT.

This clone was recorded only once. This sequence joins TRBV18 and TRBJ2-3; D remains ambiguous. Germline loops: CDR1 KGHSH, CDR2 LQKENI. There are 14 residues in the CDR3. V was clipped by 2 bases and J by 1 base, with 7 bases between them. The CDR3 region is CASSPGSGTDTQYF. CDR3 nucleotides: TGTGCCAGCTCACCAGGTTCAGGCACAGATACGCAGTATTTT.

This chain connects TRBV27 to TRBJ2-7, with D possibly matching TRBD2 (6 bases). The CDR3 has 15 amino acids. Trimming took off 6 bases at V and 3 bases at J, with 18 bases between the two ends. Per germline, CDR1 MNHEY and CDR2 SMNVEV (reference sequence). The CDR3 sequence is CASRFRGLLYYEQYF. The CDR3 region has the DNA TGTGCCAGCAGGTTTCGGGGACTGCTTTACTACGAGCAGTACTTC.

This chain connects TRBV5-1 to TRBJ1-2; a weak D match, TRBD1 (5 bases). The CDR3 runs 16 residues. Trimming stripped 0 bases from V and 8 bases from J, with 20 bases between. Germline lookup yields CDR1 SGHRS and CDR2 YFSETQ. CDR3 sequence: CASSLGGRVESNGYTF. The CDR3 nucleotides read TGCGCCAGCAGCTTGGGGGGCAGGGTAGAGTCTAACGGCTACACCTTC.

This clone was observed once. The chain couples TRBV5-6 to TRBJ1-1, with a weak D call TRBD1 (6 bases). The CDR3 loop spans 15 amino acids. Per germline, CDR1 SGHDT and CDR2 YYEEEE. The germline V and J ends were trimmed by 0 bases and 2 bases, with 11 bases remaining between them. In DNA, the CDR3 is TGTGCCAGCAGCTTGGATCCCAGGGGAAACACTGAAGCTTTCTTT. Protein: CASSLDPRGNTEAFF. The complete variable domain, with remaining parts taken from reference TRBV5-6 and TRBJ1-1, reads DAGVTQSPTHLIKTRGQQVTLRCSPKSGHDTVSWYQQALGQGPQFIFQYYEEEERQRGNFPDRFSGHQFPNYSSELNVNALLLGDSALYLCASSLDPRGNTEAFFGQGTRLTVV.

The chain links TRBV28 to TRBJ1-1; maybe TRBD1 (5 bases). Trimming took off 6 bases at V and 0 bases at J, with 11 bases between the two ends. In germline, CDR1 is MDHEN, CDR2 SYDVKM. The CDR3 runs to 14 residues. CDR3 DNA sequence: TGTGCCAGCAGGGGGGGACTCATGAACACTGAAGCTTTCTTT. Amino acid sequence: CASRGGLMNTEAFF.

CDR3 nucleotides: TGTGCCAGCAGCCCAAGGACCCTGCTGACAGATACGCAGTATTTT. It encodes CASSPRTLLTDTQYF. The rearrangement links TRBV7-8 to TRBJ2-3; D is unclear. V shed 5 bases and J shed 3 bases, with 15 bases lying between them. The CDR3 spans 15 residues. Germline CDR1 and CDR2: SGHVS and FQNEAQ.

The CDR3 DNA sequence: TGTGCCAGCAGTGGCCCACCGACAGGGGGCTCGGACTATGGCTACACCTTC. Translated: CASSGPPTGGSDYGYTF. The rearrangement uses TRBV27 and TRBJ1-2; 10 bases line up with TRBD1. Per germline, CDR1 MNHEY and CDR2 SMNVEV (reference sequence). V lost 5 bases and J lost 3; bases outside the gene matches: 12. The CDR3 covers 17 residues.

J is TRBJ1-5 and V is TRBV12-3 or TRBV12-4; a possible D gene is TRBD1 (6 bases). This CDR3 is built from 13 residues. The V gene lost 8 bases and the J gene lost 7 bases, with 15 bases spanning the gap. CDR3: CASHNGGAQPQHF. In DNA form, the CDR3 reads TGTGCCAGCCATAATGGGGGGGCGCAGCCCCAGCATTTT.

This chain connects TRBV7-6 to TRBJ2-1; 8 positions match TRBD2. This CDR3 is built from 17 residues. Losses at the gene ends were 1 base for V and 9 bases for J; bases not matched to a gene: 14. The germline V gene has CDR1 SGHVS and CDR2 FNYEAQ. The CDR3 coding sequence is TGTGCCAGCAGCTTAGTGGGCTGGGGACTAGGTGTTCCTGAGCAGTTCTTC. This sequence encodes CASSLVGWGLGVPEQFF. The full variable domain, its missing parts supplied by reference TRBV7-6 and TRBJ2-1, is GAGVSQSPRYKVTKRGQDVALRCDPISGHVSLYWYRQALGQGPEFLTYFNYEAQQDKSGLPNDRFSAERPEGSISTLTIQRTEQRDSAMYRCASSLVGWGLGVPEQFFGPGTRLTVL.

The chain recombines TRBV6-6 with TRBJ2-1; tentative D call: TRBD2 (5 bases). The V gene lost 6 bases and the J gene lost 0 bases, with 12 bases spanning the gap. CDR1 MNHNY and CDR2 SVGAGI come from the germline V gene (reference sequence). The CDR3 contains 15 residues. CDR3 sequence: CASRESGSSYNEQFF. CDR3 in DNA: TGTGCCAGCAGAGAGAGCGGTAGCTCCTACAATGAGCAGTTCTTC.

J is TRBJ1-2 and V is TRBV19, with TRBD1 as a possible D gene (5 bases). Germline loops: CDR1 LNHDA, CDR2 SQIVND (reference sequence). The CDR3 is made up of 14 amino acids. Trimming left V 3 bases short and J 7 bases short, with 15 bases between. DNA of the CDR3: TGTGCCAGTAGTATGGGGAAGGGGCGCGGTGGCTACACCTTC. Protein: CASSMGKGRGGYTF. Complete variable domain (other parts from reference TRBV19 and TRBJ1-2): DGGITQSPKYLFRKEGQNVTLSCEQNLNHDAMYWYRQDPGQGLRLIYYSQIVNDFQKGDIAEGYSVSREKKESFPLTVTSAQKNPTAFYLCASSMGKGRGGYTFGSGTRLTVV.

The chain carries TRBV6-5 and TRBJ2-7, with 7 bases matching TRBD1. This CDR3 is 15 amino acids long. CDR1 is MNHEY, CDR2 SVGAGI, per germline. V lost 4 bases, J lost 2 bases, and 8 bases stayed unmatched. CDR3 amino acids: CASSSEGAGAYEQYF. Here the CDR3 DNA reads TGTGCCAGCAGTTCCGAGGGGGCAGGAGCCTACGAGCAGTACTTC.

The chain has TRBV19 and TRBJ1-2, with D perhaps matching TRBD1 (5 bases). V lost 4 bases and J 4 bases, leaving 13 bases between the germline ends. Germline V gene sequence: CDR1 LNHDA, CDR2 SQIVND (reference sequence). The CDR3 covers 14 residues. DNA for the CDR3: TGTGCCAGTAGTACTCTGGGGCAGTTCTATGGCTACACCTTC. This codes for CASSTLGQFYGYTF.

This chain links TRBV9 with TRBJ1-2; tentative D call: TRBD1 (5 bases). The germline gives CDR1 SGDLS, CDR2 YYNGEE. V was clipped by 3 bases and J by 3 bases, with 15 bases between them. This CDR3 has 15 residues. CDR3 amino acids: CASSDDPRADYGYTF. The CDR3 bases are TGTGCCAGCAGCGATGACCCCAGGGCCGACTATGGCTACACCTTC. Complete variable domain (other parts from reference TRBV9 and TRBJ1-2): DSGVTQTPKHLITATGQRVTLRCSPRSGDLSVYWYQQSLDQGLQFLIQYYNGEERAKGNILERFSAQQFPDLHSELNLSSLELGDSALYFCASSDDPRADYGYTFGSGTRLTVV.

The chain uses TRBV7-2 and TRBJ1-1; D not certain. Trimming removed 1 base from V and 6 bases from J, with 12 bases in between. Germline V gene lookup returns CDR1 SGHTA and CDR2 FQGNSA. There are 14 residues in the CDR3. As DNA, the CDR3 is TGTGCCAGCAGCTTAGGACATACCGGTGCTGAAGCTTTCTTT. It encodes CASSLGHTGAEAFF.

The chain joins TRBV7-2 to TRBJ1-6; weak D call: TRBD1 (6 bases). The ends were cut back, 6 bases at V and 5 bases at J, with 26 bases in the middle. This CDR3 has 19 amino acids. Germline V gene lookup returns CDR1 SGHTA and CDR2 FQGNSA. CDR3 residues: CASSLSQVWAGGHNSPLHF. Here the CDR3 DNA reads TGTGCCAGCAGTCTTAGTCAGGTTTGGGCCGGGGGCCATAATTCACCCCTCCACTTT.

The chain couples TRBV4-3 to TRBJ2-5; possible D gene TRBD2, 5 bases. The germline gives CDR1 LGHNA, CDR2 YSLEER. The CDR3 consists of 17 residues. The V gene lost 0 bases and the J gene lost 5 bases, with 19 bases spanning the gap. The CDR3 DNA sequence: TGCGCCAGCAGCCAAGATATCCTCCGGACCGGGGAGGAGACCCAGTACTTC. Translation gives CASSQDILRTGEETQYF.

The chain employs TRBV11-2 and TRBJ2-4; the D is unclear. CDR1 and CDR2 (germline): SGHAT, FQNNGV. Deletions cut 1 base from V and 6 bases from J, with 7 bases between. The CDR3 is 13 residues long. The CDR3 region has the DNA TGTGCCAGCAGCTTAGGGGTGTTAAACATTCAGTACTTC. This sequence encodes CASSLGVLNIQYF.

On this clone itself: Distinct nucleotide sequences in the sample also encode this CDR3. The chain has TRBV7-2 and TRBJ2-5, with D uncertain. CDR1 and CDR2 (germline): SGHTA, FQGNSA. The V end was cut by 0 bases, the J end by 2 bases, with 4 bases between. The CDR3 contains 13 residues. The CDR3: CASSLARQETQYF. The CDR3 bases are TGTGCCAGCAGCTTAGCGCGGCAAGAGACCCAGTACTTC.

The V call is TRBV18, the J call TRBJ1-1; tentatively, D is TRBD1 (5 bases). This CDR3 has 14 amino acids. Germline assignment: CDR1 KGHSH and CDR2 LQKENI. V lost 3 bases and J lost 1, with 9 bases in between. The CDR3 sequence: CASSPRAANTEAFF. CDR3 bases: TGTGCCAGCTCACCCAGGGCAGCGAACACTGAAGCTTTCTTT.

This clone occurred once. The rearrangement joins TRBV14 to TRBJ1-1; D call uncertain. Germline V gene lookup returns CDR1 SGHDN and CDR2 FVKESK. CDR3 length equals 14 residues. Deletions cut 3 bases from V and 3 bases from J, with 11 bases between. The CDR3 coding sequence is TGTGCCAGCAGCCAGATCGGCGGTGACACTGAAGCTTTCTTT. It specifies CASSQIGGDTEAFF.

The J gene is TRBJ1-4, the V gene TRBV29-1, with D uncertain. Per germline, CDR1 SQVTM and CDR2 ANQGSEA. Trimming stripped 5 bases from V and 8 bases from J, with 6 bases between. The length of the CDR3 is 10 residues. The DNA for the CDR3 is TGCAGCGTTTTGGTAGAAAAACTGTTTTTT. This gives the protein CSVLVEKLFF.

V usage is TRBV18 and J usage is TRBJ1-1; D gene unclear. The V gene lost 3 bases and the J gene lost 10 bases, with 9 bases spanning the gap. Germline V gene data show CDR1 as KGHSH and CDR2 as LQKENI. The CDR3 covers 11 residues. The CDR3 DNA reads TGTGCCAGCTCACCCGACCGTGGAGCTTTCTTT. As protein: CASSPDRGAFF.

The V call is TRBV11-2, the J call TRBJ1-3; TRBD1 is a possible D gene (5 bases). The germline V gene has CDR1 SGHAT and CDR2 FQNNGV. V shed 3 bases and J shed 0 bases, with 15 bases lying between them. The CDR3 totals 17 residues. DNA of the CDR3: TGTGCCAGCAGCTTCCGCCTAGACAGCCTCTCTGGAAACACCATATATTTT. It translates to CASSFRLDSLSGNTIYF.